A single T cell receptor (beta chain) is shown here with its context. Its antigen is still unknown. This record comes from a study of blood T cells in healthy people across ages. Notes on the study in general: Diversity was higher, and naive CD4+ cells more numerous, in long-lived donors than in aged donors.

With a J-beta primer mix and a sample-barcoded 5' primer, a second PCR ran 7 to 11 cycles. MiXCR was run by TCRdb on the 5' RACE reads, yielding one entry per CDR3 protein. The repertoire holds about 1,400,000 distinct CDR3 sequences, with 40% to 50% as singletons. Roughly 10 milliliters of peripheral blood were drawn from each donor into EDTA-treated tubes. From germline, CDR1 is MNHEY and CDR2 SMNVEV (reference sequence). V lost 5 bases to trimming and J lost 4 bases; unmatched junction nucleotides: 11. This CDR3 comprises 16 residues. This TCR was sampled from a woman aged 18-29 years in good health. The V gene is TRBV27, the J gene TRBJ2-7; 10 bases align to TRBD1. The sequenced material came from blood. Here the CDR3 reads CASSTTTGGAIYEQYF. The DNA for the CDR3 is TGTGCCAGCAGTACCACGACAGGGGGCGCGATATACGAGCAGTACTTC.